This T cell receptor beta chain came from a study of T cells after yellow fever vaccination. The wider study: When fractions had low cell numbers, they were prepared with SMART-Seq v4 Ultra Low Input. Study-wide findings and caveats: Weaker overall was a secondary response that nonetheless peaked faster, on day 5 versus 15. Clones from primary vaccination mostly reappeared after the booster (around 96% CD4, around 90% CD8).

5'RACE template switching added a universal primer site and UMIs to TCR cDNA. TCRdb called the 5' RACE reads again in MiXCR, with one record for every CDR3 protein. The sample carries about 50,000 distinct CDR3 sequences, roughly 7% recorded once. The germline V gene encodes CDR1 MNHEY and CDR2 SVGEGT. The CDR3 length is 12 residues. The germline V and J ends were trimmed by 4 bases and 5 bases, with 7 bases remaining between them. At least ten counts were recorded for this clonotype. Its antigen is still unknown. The material was CD8+ T cells sorted from PBMCs, obtained roughly 15 days after the first yellow fever vaccination. The chain joins TRBV6-2 or TRBV6-3 to TRBJ2-3; D is unclear. The origin of this receptor is a young man who received the YFV17D yellow fever vaccine. The CDR3 sequence is CASSSEGDTQYF. The CDR3 nucleotides read TGTGCCAGCAGTTCCGAAGGAGATACGCAGTATTTT.